Listed below are T cell receptor beta chains from one sample, sequenced in a study of Ad26.COV2.S vaccination and SARS-CoV-2 variants. Profiled with immunoSEQ multiplex PCR; TCRdb holds only in-frame clones, not every one. The data hold fewer than 500,000 clones, with approximately 92% observed a single time. The sequenced sample was peripheral blood, obtained in a trial of Ad26.COV2.S vaccine versus placebo. The receptors stem from a person aged 18-60 years who received the Ad26.COV2.S COVID-19 vaccine or a placebo. Both conserved end residues are part of each CDR3. D genes are given only for firm matches. The listing skips clone size in some rows; elsewhere it reads once, few, many or a size class.

j_call	v_call	clone_size	d_call	cdr3_aa	cdr3_nt
TRBJ1-1	TRBV6-1	.	.	CASSEWGAPTEAFF	TGTGCCAGCAGTGAATGGGGGGCGCCGACTGAAGCTTTCTTT
TRBJ2-2	TRBV18	.	.	CASSPPENTGELFF	TGTGCCAGCTCACCACCGGAGAACACCGGGGAGCTGTTTTTT
TRBJ2-3	TRBV10-3	.	TRBD2	CAISPGRGGTDTQYF	TGTGCCATCAGTCCGGGGCGGGGGGGCACAGATACGCAGTATTTT
TRBJ1-6	TRBV5-6	.	.	CASSLGVDSLYNSPLHF	TGTGCCAGCAGCTTGGGGGTAGACAGCCTATATAATTCACCCCTCCACTTT
TRBJ1-1	TRBV5-6	.	TRBD1	CASRDRVRMTEAFF	TGTGCCAGCAGGGACAGGGTTCGGATGACTGAAGCTTTCTTT
TRBJ1-1	TRBV20-1	.	.	CSARGEGLAFF	TGCAGTGCCCGGGGGGAGGGGTTAGCTTTCTTT
TRBJ2-1	TRBV7-3	.	.	CASSSATGPNEQFF	TGTGCCAGCAGCTCGGCCACAGGCCCTAATGAGCAGTTCTTC
TRBJ1-2	TRBV20-1	.	.	CSASPLAGSMRAYGYTF	TGCAGTGCTAGTCCCCTGGCAGGAAGTATGAGGGCCTATGGCTACACCTTC
TRBJ2-3	TRBV5-1	.	.	CASSSGGRRVGYF	TGCGCCAGCAGCTCCGGGGGTCGGCGGGTCGGGTATTTT
TRBJ1-5	TRBV4-1	.	.	CASSRVLGGNQPQHF	TGCGCCAGCAGCCGGGTTTTAGGGGGCAATCAGCCCCAGCATTTT
TRBJ2-1	TRBV5-4	.	.	CASSLGAPGHEQFF	TGTGCCAGCAGCTTGGGGGCGCCGGGCCATGAGCAGTTCTTC
TRBJ1-2	TRBV6-5	once	.	CASRGRYNYGYTF	TGTGCCAGCAGGGGCCGGTACAACTATGGCTACACCTTC
TRBJ1-1	TRBV29-1	few	.	CSVGKQGGGAFF	TGCAGCGTTGGAAAACAGGGTGGGGGAGCTTTCTTT
TRBJ1-6	TRBV28	.	.	CASSTWDWSSYNSPLHF	TGTGCCAGCAGTACCTGGGACTGGAGCTCCTATAATTCACCCCTCCACTTT
TRBJ1-1	TRBV28	few	TRBD1	CASSLKGGTGSSTEAFF	TGTGCCAGCAGTTTAAAGGGTGGGACAGGGTCTTCCACTGAAGCTTTCTTT
TRBJ1-1	TRBV5-4	.	.	CASSKGLSGDTEAFF	TGTGCCAGCAGCAAGGGACTTTCCGGCGACACTGAAGCTTTCTTT
TRBJ1-1	TRBV5-5	.	.	CASSLAPLGTEAFF	TGTGCCAGCAGCTTGGCCCCTTTGGGCACTGAAGCTTTCTTT
TRBJ1-5	TRBV9	.	.	CASSAGAGDQPQHF	TGTGCCAGCAGCGCTGGTGCAGGGGATCAGCCCCAGCATTTT
TRBJ1-1	TRBV4-1	.	.	CASNLKLGPAGGRTEAFF	TGCGCCAGCAACCTAAAACTAGGGCCAGCCGGGGGGAGGACTGAAGCTTTCTTT
TRBJ2-3	TRBV4-2	few	.	CASSQDGSTDTQYF	TGTGCCAGCAGCCAAGATGGAAGCACAGATACGCAGTATTTT
TRBJ2-1	TRBV5-6	.	.	CASSLGYSDEQFF	TGTGCCAGCAGCTTGGGCTATTCGGATGAGCAGTTCTTC
TRBJ2-1	TRBV7-2	.	.	CASTFSRDHNEQFF	TGTGCCAGCACCTTTTCGCGGGACCATAATGAGCAGTTCTTC
TRBJ1-1	TRBV5-4	.	.	CASSRQVPGTEAFF	TGTGCCAGCAGCCGACAAGTCCCCGGCACTGAAGCTTTCTTT
TRBJ1-3	TRBV20-1	.	TRBD1	CSASGRGFSLSGNTIYF	TGCAGTGCTAGTGGCAGGGGGTTTTCTCTCTCTGGAAACACCATATATTTT
TRBJ2-2	TRBV11-2	.	.	CASSLAMNTGELFF	TGTGCCAGCAGCTTAGCAATGAACACCGGGGAGCTGTTTTTT
TRBJ1-2	TRBV19	.	.	CASSTRIRGYYGYTF	TGTGCCAGTAGTACAAGGATTAGGGGGTACTATGGCTACACCTTC
TRBJ2-3	TRBV5-1	.	.	CASSLQRTSTDTQYF	TGCGCCAGCAGCTTACAGAGAACTAGCACAGATACGCAGTATTTT
TRBJ2-5	TRBV7-2	.	.	CASSLVPQGETQYF	TGTGCCAGCAGCTTAGTGCCCCAGGGCGAGACGCAGTACTTC
TRBJ2-3	TRBV4-3	.	.	CASSQDLWVAQPGDTQYF	TGCGCCAGCAGCCAAGATCTTTGGGTAGCACAGCCGGGCGATACGCAGTATTTT
TRBJ2-1	TRBV7-9	few	.	CASSLVGGEPFF	TGTGCCAGCAGCTTAGTCGGCGGGGAGCCGTTCTTC
TRBJ1-1	TRBV2	.	TRBD1	CASSEEDRDRTEAFF	TGTGCCAGCAGTGAAGAGGACAGGGATCGAACTGAAGCTTTCTTT
TRBJ2-7	TRBV7-2	.	.	CASSSRRSSYEQYF	TGTGCCAGCAGCTCCCGACGGAGCTCCTACGAGCAGTACTTC
TRBJ2-2	TRBV6-5	.	.	CASTLTTNTGELFF	TGTGCCAGCACCCTGACCACGAACACCGGGGAGCTGTTTTTT
TRBJ1-1	TRBV6-5	.	TRBD1	CASTRDSYTEAFF	TGTGCCAGCACTCGGGACAGTTACACTGAAGCTTTCTTT
TRBJ2-1	TRBV18	.	.	CASSRPSRGEQFF	TGTGCCAGCTCACGCCCGAGCCGTGGTGAGCAGTTCTTC
TRBJ2-3	TRBV24-1	.	.	CATSDFGPDTQYF	TGTGCCACCAGTGATTTCGGGCCAGATACGCAGTATTTT